The source of this T cell receptor (beta chain) is a study of T cells in Graves' hyperthyroidism and ophthalmopathy. Notes on the study in general: Blood shared most expanded thyroid clonotypes above 0.001.

This clonotype has a handful of counts. The target antigen is unknown. Germline V lookup: CDR1 SQVTM, CDR2 ANQGSEA. The V end was cut by 1 base, the J end by 4 bases, with 28 bases between. This CDR3 has 19 amino acids. Amplification targeted TCR beta CDR3 regions from RNA transcripts. In the first-round RT-PCR of the TCR CDR3, the HTBI primer set was used. TCRdb recomputed calls from the multiplex PCR reads with MiXCR, one row per CDR3 protein. The sample has approximately 400,000 distinct CDR3 sequences; roughly 25% are singletons. Stable disease denoted Graves' hyperthyroidism without ophthalmopathy progression within 18 months. Each 10 ml fresh peripheral blood draw supplied the PBMCs.

The TCR sequence derives from a man in his forties or fifties with Graves' hyperthyroidism. The specimen sequenced was blood. The gene calls are TRBV29-1 and TRBJ1-1; D call uncertain. The CDR3 loop is CSVEGSLKGLGSFGTEAFF. The CDR3 bases are TGCAGCGTTGAAGGGAGCCTTAAAGGGTTGGGATCGTTTGGCACTGAAGCTTTCTTT.